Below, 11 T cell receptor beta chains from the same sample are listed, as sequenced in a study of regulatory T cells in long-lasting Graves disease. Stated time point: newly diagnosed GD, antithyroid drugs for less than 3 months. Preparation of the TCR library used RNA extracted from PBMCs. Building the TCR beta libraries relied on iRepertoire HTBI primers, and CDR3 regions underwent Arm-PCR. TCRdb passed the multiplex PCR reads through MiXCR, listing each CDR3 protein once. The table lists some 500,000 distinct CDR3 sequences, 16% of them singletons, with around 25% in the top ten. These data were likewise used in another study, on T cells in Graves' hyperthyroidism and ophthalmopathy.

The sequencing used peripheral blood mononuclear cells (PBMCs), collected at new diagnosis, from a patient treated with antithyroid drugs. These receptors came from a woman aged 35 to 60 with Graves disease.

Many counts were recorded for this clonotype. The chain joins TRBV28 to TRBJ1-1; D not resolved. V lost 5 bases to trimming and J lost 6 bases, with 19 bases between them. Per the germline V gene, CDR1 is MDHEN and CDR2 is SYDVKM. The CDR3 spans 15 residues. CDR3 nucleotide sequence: TGTGCCAGCAGTCCGCCGCAAAGAAACTACCCTGAAGCTTTCTTT. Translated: CASSPPQRNYPEAFF.

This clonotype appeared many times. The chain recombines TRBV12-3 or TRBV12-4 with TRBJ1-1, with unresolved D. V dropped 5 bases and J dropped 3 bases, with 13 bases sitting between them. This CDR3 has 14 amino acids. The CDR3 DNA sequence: TGTGCCAGCAGTACTAAGTCTGGGCACACTGAAGCTTTCTTT. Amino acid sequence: CASSTKSGHTEAFF.

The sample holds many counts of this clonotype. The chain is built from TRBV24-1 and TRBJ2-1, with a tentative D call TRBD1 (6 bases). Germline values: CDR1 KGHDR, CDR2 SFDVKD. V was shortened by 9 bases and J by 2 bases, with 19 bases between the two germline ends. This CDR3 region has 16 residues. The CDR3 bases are TGTGCCACCGGCCCTGGCAGGGGCCTAACCTACAATGAGCAGTTCTTC. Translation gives CATGPGRGLTYNEQFF.

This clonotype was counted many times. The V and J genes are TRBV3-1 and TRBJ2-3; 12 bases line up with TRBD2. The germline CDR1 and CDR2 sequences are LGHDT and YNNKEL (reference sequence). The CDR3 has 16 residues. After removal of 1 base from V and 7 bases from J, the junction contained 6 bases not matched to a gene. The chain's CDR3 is CASSQGLAGAINTQYF. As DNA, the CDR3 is TGTGCCAGCAGCCAAGGACTAGCGGGGGCCATTAATACGCAGTATTTT.

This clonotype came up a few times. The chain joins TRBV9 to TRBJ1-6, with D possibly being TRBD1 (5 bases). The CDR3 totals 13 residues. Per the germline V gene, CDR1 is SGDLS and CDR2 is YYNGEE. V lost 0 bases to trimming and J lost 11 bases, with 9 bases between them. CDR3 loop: CASSVETVPPLHF. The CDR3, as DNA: TGTGCCAGCAGCGTAGAGACAGTACCACCCCTCCACTTT.

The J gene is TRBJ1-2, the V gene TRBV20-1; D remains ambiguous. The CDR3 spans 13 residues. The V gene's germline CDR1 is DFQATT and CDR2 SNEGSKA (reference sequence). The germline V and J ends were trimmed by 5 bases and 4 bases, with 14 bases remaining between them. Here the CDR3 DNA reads TGCAGTGCTCCAACTGACGGATTCTATGGCTACACCTTC. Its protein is CSAPTDGFYGYTF.

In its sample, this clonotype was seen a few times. The CDR3: CSARSGATNTGELFF. The CDR3 DNA reads as TGCAGTGCTAGATCTGGGGCTACGAACACCGGGGAGCTGTTTTTT. The V and J genes are TRBV20-1 and TRBJ2-2; weak D call: TRBD1 (5 bases). The germline CDR1 and CDR2 sequences are DFQATT and SNEGSKA (reference sequence). V dropped 2 bases and J dropped 0 bases, with 10 bases sitting between them. The CDR3 is 15 residues long.

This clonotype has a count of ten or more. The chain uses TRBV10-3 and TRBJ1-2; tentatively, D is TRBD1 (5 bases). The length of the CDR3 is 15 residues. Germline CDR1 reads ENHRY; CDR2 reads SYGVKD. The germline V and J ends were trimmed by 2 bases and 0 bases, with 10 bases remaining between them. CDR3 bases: TGTGCCATCAGTGAGCTCGACAGCACTAACTATGGCTACACCTTC. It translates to CAISELDSTNYGYTF.

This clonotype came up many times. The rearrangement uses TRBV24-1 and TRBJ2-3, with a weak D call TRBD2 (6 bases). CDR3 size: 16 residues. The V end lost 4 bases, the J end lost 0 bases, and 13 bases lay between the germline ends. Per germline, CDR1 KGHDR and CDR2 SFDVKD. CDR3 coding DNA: TGTGCCACCAGTGAGAGGTTAGCGGACAGCACAGATACGCAGTATTTT. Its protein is CATSERLADSTDTQYF.

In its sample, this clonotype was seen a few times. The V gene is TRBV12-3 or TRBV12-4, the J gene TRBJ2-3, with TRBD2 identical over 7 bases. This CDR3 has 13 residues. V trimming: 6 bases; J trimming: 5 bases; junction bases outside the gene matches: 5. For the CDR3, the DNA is TGTGCCAGCAGGCGGGGGACGGAAGATACGCAGTATTTT. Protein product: CASRRGTEDTQYF.

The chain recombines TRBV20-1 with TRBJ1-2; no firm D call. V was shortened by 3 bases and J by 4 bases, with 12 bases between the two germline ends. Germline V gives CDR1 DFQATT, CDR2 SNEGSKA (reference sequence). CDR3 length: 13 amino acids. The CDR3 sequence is CSARETLPYGYTF. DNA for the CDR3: TGCAGTGCTAGGGAGACGTTGCCCTATGGCTACACCTTC.